This entry is about one T cell receptor (beta chain). This record belongs to a study of blood T cell repertoires in COVID-19. On the study more broadly: Acute and convalescent COVID-19 specimens originated in the United States, Italy and Spain.

Clones were read by immunoSEQ multiplex PCR, and TCRdb kept only the in-frame ones, dropping some. The sample holds 150,000 or so clones, 85% seen once. The V gene's germline CDR1 is KGHSH and CDR2 LQKENI. V lost 2 bases to trimming and J lost 4 bases, with 21 bases between them. CDR3 length: 18 amino acids. The chain carries TRBV18 and TRBJ1-5; D remains ambiguous. The receptor was isolated from a human donor with acute or convalescent COVID-19. The donor label of this sample is uncertain. Sequencing used peripheral blood. In DNA, the CDR3 is TGTGCCAGCTCACCAAACGACCTCGGGGTCGGTGGGAATCAGCCCCAGCATTTT. It is translated as CASSPNDLGVGGNQPQHF. The full variable domain, completed using reference TRBV18 and TRBJ1-5, is NAGVMQNPRHLVRRRGQEARLRCSPMKGHSHVYWYRQLPEEGLKFMVYLQKENIIDESGMPKERFSAEFPKEGPSILRIQQVVRGDSAAYFCASSPNDLGVGGNQPQHFGDGTRLSIL.